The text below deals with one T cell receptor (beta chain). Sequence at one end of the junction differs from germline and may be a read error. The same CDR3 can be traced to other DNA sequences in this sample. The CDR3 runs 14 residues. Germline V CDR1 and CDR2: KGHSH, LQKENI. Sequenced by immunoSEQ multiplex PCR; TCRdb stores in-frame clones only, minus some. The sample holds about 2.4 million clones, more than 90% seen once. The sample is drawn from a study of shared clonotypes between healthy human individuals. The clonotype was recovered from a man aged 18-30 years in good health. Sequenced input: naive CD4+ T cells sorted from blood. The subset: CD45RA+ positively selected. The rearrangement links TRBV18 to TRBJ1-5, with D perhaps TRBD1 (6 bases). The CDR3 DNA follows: TGTGCCAGCTCGCCACAGGGTAGCAATCAGCCCCAGCATTTT. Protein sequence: CASSPQGSNQPQHF.